What follows are 28 T cell receptor beta chains derived from one specimen sequenced in a study of shared clonotypes between healthy human individuals. The table came from immunoSEQ multiplex PCR; TCRdb's copy has only in-frame clones and leaves some out. The profile shows around 2.5 million clones, approximately 94% of them singletons. Sequences were obtained from naive CD4+ T cells from PBMCs. Sample subset: CD45RA+ positively selected. All receptors come from a man aged 18 to 30 in good health. Some clones in this sample may be carry-over from other donors' samples.

The chain joins TRBV4-1 to TRBJ2-7, with 10 positions matching TRBD2. V trimming: 1 base; J trimming: 3 bases; junction bases outside the gene matches: 12. There are 18 residues in the CDR3. CDR1 is MGHRA, CDR2 YSYEKL, per germline. CDR3 loop: CASSQGPLAGDTLYEQYF. The CDR3 DNA reads TGCGCCAGCAGCCAAGGGCCCCTAGCGGGAGACACCCTCTACGAGCAGTACTTC.

The V call is TRBV11-2, the J call TRBJ2-7; D may be TRBD2 (5 bases). V gave up 5 bases and J gave up 4 bases, with 18 bases separating them. CDR3 length: 15 amino acids. CDR1 is SGHAT, CDR2 FQNNGV, per germline. The CDR3 coding sequence is TGTGCCAGCAGCCCCCTCCTACTGCGGGTTTACGAGCAGTACTTC. Protein product: CASSPLLLRVYEQYF.

This chain joins TRBV9 and TRBJ2-3; TRBD1 matches 8 bases. Unmatched junction bases numbered 5, after V lost 0 bases and J lost 5 bases. The length of the CDR3 is 15 residues. Germline values: CDR1 SGDLS, CDR2 YYNGEE. In DNA, the CDR3 is TGTGCCAGCAGCGTAGAACAGGGGGGCGTAGATACGCAGTATTTT. This sequence encodes CASSVEQGGVDTQYF.

This chain connects TRBV30 to TRBJ2-3; D possibly corresponds to TRBD2 (5 bases). Germline V gene sequence: CDR1 GTSNPN, CDR2 SVGIG (reference sequence). The CDR3 sequence is 13 residues long. Trimming removed 5 bases from V and 8 bases from J, with 17 bases in between. CDR3 in amino acids: CAWGSGPLSTQYF. The CDR3 DNA is TGTGCCTGGGGAAGCGGCCCTTTGAGTACGCAGTATTTT. Filled out from reference TRBV30 and TRBJ2-3, the complete variable domain reads SQTIHQWPATLVQPVGSPLSLECTVEGTSNPNLYWYRQAAGRGLQLLFYSVGIGQISSEVPQNLSASRPQDRQFILSSKKLLLSDSGFYLCAWGSGPLSTQYFGPGTRLTVL.

About this clone itself: This sample also contains other DNA sequences that code for the same CDR3. V and J are TRBV7-9 and TRBJ2-5, with D possibly matching TRBD1 (5 bases). Germline V gene sequence: CDR1 SEHNR, CDR2 FQNEAQ (reference sequence). Trimming took 1 base from V and 1 from J, leaving 10 bases between them. The CDR3 is 15 amino acids. CDR3 in amino acids: CASSLGGRVQETQYF. CDR3 DNA sequence: TGTGCCAGCAGCTTAGGCGGCAGGGTCCAAGAGACCCAGTACTTC. The full variable domain, with the rest looked up from reference TRBV7-9 and TRBJ2-5, is DTGVSQNPRHKITKRGQNVTFRCDPISEHNRLYWYRQTLGQGPEFLTYFQNEAQLEKSRLLSDRFSAERPKGSFSTLEIQRTEQGDSAMYLCASSLGGRVQETQYFGPGTRLLVL.

This rearrangement joins TRBV5-1 to TRBJ2-7; 10 positions agree with TRBD1. The CDR3 is 14 amino acids. V lost 4 bases to trimming and J lost 8 bases; unmatched junction nucleotides: 9. Germline V gene lookup returns CDR1 SGHRS and CDR2 YFSETQ. The CDR3 reads CASSTDRGNLKQYF. The DNA of the CDR3 is TGCGCCAGCAGCACGGACAGGGGGAACCTCAAGCAGTACTTC.

The V gene is TRBV18, the J gene TRBJ1-2; 7 positions agree with TRBD1. CDR1 is KGHSH and CDR2 is LQKENI in the germline V gene. The V segment lost 5 bases and the J segment 7 bases; nucleotides outside the gene matches: 10. This CDR3 has 14 amino acids. The CDR3, as DNA: TGTGCCAGCTCATCCGGGACAGATTCAGGTGGCTACACCTTC. It codes for CASSSGTDSGGYTF.

Points on this clone: Other DNA sequences of this sample code for an identical CDR3. V usage is TRBV9 and J usage is TRBJ2-3; D remains ambiguous. The CDR3 contains 15 residues. The V and J ends lost 0 bases and 3 bases respectively, with 11 bases between them. The germline gives CDR1 SGDLS, CDR2 YYNGEE. CDR3 nucleotides: TGTGCCAGCAGCGTAGGGGCAGGTCCAACAGATACGCAGTATTTT. Residues: CASSVGAGPTDTQYF. The whole variable domain, remainder taken from reference TRBV9 and TRBJ2-3, is DSGVTQTPKHLITATGQRVTLRCSPRSGDLSVYWYQQSLDQGLQFLIQYYNGEERAKGNILERFSAQQFPDLHSELNLSSLELGDSALYFCASSVGAGPTDTQYFGPGTRLTVL.

As for this clone: The sample contains more than one DNA sequence encoding this CDR3. The V call is TRBV28, the J call TRBJ1-2; D is ambiguous. The V gene lost 3 bases and the J gene lost 7 bases, with 9 bases spanning the gap. Germline CDR1 MDHEN, CDR2 SYDVKM. The length of the CDR3 is 12 residues. Here the CDR3 DNA reads TGTGCCAGCAGTTTGGCGGGATTTGGCTACACCTTC. This codes for CASSLAGFGYTF.

This rearrangement joins TRBV19 to TRBJ2-1, with D perhaps matching TRBD2 (6 bases). Between the trimmed V and J ends, which lost 5 bases and 5 bases, there was a span of 13 bases. CDR1 is LNHDA, CDR2 SQIVND, per germline (reference sequence). CDR3 length equals 14 residues. CDR3 DNA: TGTGCCAGTAGTGGCGGTAGGAGGGACAATGAGCAGTTCTTC. Amino acids: CASSGGRRDNEQFF.

The chain is built from TRBV19 and TRBJ2-5; unclear D gene. The CDR3 covers 13 residues. With 3 bases removed from V and 4 bases from J, the gap between germline ends came to 9 bases. CDR1 and CDR2 from the germline V gene are LNHDA and SQIVND (reference sequence). The CDR3 loop reads CASSMNHGETQYF. Here the CDR3 DNA reads TGTGCCAGTAGTATGAACCACGGAGAGACCCAGTACTTC. The whole variable domain, remainder taken from reference TRBV19 and TRBJ2-5, is DGGITQSPKYLFRKEGQNVTLSCEQNLNHDAMYWYRQDPGQGLRLIYYSQIVNDFQKGDIAEGYSVSREKKESFPLTVTSAQKNPTAFYLCASSMNHGETQYFGPGTRLLVL.

The chain has TRBV5-1 and TRBJ2-3; 11 bases are a match to TRBD2. There are 17 residues in the CDR3. The J segment lost 6 bases and the V segment lost 2 bases, leaving 11 bases of the junction unmatched. Germline V gene data show CDR1 as SGHRS and CDR2 as YFSETQ. CDR3 coding DNA: TGCGCCAGCAGCTTCGGAACCTTAGCGGGAGGGCCGGATACGCAGTATTTT. Translated, it gives CASSFGTLAGGPDTQYF.

The CDR3 protein is CASSSDRRSYEQYF. The CDR3 nucleotides read TGTGCCAGCAGCTCAGACAGGCGCTCCTACGAGCAGTACTTC. The gene calls are TRBV5-4 and TRBJ2-7; TRBD1 is a possible D gene (6 bases). The CDR3 length is 14 residues. Germline CDR1 reads SGHNT; CDR2 reads YYREEE (reference sequence). V dropped 3 bases and J dropped 0 bases, with 10 bases sitting between them.

The chain carries TRBV6-1 and TRBJ1-4, with 9 bases that match TRBD1. The trim removed 5 bases at V and 6 bases at J, leaving 7 bases unmatched. CDR3 length: 15 amino acids. Per the germline V gene, CDR1 is MNHNS and CDR2 is SASEGT. In nucleotides, the CDR3 is TGTGCCAGCAGTTCCCCCAGGGACAGGGATGAAAAACTGTTTTTT. Protein product: CASSSPRDRDEKLFF.

About this clone: This same CDR3 is encoded by further DNA sequences in the sample. The CDR3 protein is CASSYSDRQETQYF. For the CDR3, the DNA is TGTGCCAGCAGTTACTCGGACAGGCAAGAGACCCAGTACTTC. This chain links TRBV6-5 with TRBJ2-5, with TRBD1 identical over 7 bases. CDR3 length: 14 amino acids. Germline trimming cut 0 bases from V and 2 bases from J; bases unmatched to any gene: 0. Germline lookup yields CDR1 MNHEY and CDR2 SVGAGI.

The chain joins TRBV7-9 to TRBJ1-4, with D unresolved. Per germline, CDR1 SEHNR and CDR2 FQNEAQ (reference sequence). The V end lost 11 bases, the J end lost 8 bases, and 6 bases lay between the germline ends. This CDR3 spans 9 amino acids. CDR3 in amino acids: CAADEKLFF. The CDR3 nucleotides are TGTGCCGCCGACGAAAAACTGTTTTTT.

This CDR3 reads CASSQQGLAGVGQYF. The CDR3 region has the DNA TGTGCCAGCAGCCAACAGGGACTAGCGGGAGTCGGTCAGTACTTC. This chain connects TRBV5-4 to TRBJ2-7; TRBD2 agrees at 14 bases. Germline CDR1 is SGHNT and CDR2 is YYREEE (reference sequence). The CDR3 extends over 15 amino acids. V was pared by 4 bases and J by 10 bases, with 10 bases of the junction left unmatched.

In this sample, this clone turned up once. The J gene is TRBJ1-2, the V gene TRBV28; TRBD1 agrees at 8 bases. The germline V gene encodes CDR1 MDHEN and CDR2 SYDVKM. The ends lost 3 bases at V and 5 bases at J; junction bases unmatched: 5. This CDR3 has 14 amino acids. The CDR3 DNA sequence: TGTGCCAGCAGTTTCGGAAACAGGGGGTATGGCTACACCTTC. It codes for CASSFGNRGYGYTF.

V is TRBV28 and J is TRBJ2-1; the match to TRBD2 covers 8 bases. CDR3 length: 16 residues. Germline V CDR1 and CDR2: MDHEN, SYDVKM. With V trimmed by 2 bases and J by 10 bases, 13 bases remained unmatched. CDR3 bases: TGTGCCAGCAGTTTACACGGGGGGCTAGCGGGTCCCGAGCAGTTCTTC. Its protein product is CASSLHGGLAGPEQFF.

This chain links TRBV5-1 with TRBJ2-5; 10 bases align to TRBD2. Trimming took 2 bases from V and 5 from J; bases not matched to a gene: 6. The CDR3 totals 15 residues. Per the germline V gene, CDR1 is SGHRS and CDR2 is YFSETQ. DNA for the CDR3: TGCGCCAGCAGCTTAAGTGGGACTAGCGCCGAGACCCAGTACTTC. It yields the protein CASSLSGTSAETQYF.

The chain couples TRBV29-1 to TRBJ2-5; D gene unclear. V lost 6 bases and J 0 bases, leaving 11 bases between the germline ends. CDR3 length: 13 amino acids. Germline values: CDR1 SQVTM, CDR2 ANQGSEA. CDR3 sequence (DNA): TGCAGCGTCGTTCAGGTGTACCAAGAGACCCAGTACTTC. It yields the protein CSVVQVYQETQYF.

The gene calls are TRBV2 and TRBJ1-1; no definite D call. Germline V CDR1 and CDR2: SNHLY, FYNNEI. The CDR3 covers 17 residues. V gave up 1 base and J gave up 1 base, with 16 bases separating them. In nucleotides, the CDR3 is TGTGCCAGCAGTGAAGGCCAGGTTGGATGGAGGAACACTGAAGCTTTCTTT. Protein sequence: CASSEGQVGWRNTEAFF.

The chain employs TRBV28 and TRBJ1-5; D remains unclear. The germline V gene encodes CDR1 MDHEN and CDR2 SYDVKM. Trimming removed 6 bases from V and 4 bases from J, with 19 bases in between. The CDR3 length is 16 residues. CDR3 in DNA: TGTGCCAGCAGCAGCTCGGACCGTTGGAAAAATCAGCCCCAGCATTTT. This translates into CASSSSDRWKNQPQHF.

The chain is built from TRBV5-1 and TRBJ1-2, with TRBD1 identical over 7 bases. V dropped 4 bases and J dropped 2; count of bases not matched to a gene: 8. Germline V lookup: CDR1 SGHRS, CDR2 YFSETQ. This CDR3 contains 15 residues. The CDR3 nucleotides read TGCGCCAGCAGCCGGAACCTACAGGGGAACTATGGCTACACCTTC. Amino acid sequence: CASSRNLQGNYGYTF. Looking up the rest from reference TRBV5-1 and TRBJ1-2 gives the full variable domain: KAGVTQTPRYLIKTRGQQVTLSCSPISGHRSVSWYQQTPGQGLQFLFEYFSETQRNKGNFPGRFSGRQFSNSRSEMNVSTLELGDSALYLCASSRNLQGNYGYTFGSGTRLTVV.

The chain combines TRBV7-2 with TRBJ2-3, with TRBD1 as a possible D gene (6 bases). V lost 4 bases and J 3 bases, leaving 14 bases between the germline ends. CDR1 is SGHTA, CDR2 FQGNSA, per germline. This CDR3 region has 15 residues. This CDR3 is CASSSTGTLTDTQYF. The CDR3 region has the DNA TGTGCCAGCAGCTCAACCGGGACACTGACAGATACGCAGTATTTT.

This sequence joins TRBV5-1 and TRBJ2-7, with 10 bases identical to TRBD1. Trimming took 2 bases from V and 2 from J; bases not matched to a gene: 4. Germline V gene lookup returns CDR1 SGHRS and CDR2 YFSETQ. The CDR3 runs 15 residues. Here the CDR3 reads CASSFRTGGAYEQYF. The CDR3 coding sequence is TGCGCCAGCAGCTTCCGGACAGGGGGGGCCTACGAGCAGTACTTC.

Written as DNA, the CDR3 is TGTGCCAGCAGCCCGACGTTAAACTCCTACAATGAGCAGTTCTTC. The encoded protein is CASSPTLNSYNEQFF. The rearrangement uses TRBV4-2 and TRBJ2-1; D gene unclear. In germline, CDR1 is LGHNA, CDR2 YNFKEQ. V was pared by 4 bases and J by 0 bases, with 10 bases between. This CDR3 spans 15 amino acids.

This clone came up a few times. The rearrangement joins TRBV7-9 to TRBJ2-1, with D perhaps given as TRBD1 or TRBD2 (5 bases each). Per germline, CDR1 SEHNR and CDR2 FQNEAQ (reference sequence). The V end was cut by 4 bases, the J end by 9 bases, with 13 bases between. This CDR3 comprises 13 residues. The CDR3 loop is CASSSGTRGEQFF. The DNA for the CDR3 is TGTGCCAGCAGCTCTGGTACTAGGGGTGAGCAGTTCTTC.